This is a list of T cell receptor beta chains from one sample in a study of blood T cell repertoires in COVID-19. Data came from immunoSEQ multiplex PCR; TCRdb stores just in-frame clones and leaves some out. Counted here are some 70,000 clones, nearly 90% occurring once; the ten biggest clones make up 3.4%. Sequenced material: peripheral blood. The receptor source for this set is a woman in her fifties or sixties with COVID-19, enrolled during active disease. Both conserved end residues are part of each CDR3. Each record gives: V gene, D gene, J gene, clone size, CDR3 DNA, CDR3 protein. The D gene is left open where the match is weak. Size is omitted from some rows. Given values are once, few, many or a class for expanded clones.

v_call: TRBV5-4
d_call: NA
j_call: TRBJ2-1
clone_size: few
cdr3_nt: TGTGCCAGCAGCTCACTAGAATCGTGGCAGTTCTTC
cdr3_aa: CASSSLESWQFF

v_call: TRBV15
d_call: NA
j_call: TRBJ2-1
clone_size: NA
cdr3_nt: TGTGCCACCAGCAGAGATATTCGGGGTCACAATGAGCAGTTCTTC
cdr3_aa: CATSRDIRGHNEQFF

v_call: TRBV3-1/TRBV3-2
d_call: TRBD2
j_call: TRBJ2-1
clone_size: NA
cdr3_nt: TGTGCCAGCAGCCAGATCGGGAGGTCCTACAATGAGCAGTTCTTC
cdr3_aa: CASSQIGRSYNEQFF

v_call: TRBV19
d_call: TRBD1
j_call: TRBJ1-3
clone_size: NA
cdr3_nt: TGTGCCAGTAGTGAGGACAGGGTAATATGGGGAAACACCATATATTTT
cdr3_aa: CASSEDRVIWGNTIYF

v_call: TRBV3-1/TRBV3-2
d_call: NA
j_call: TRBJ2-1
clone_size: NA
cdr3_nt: TGTGCCAGCAGTAACAGACACAATGAGCAGTTCTTC
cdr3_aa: CASSNRHNEQFF

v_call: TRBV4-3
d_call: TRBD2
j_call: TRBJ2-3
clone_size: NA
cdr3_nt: TGCGCCAGCAGCCAAGATTGGCGGGGGGGGGATACGCAGTATTTT
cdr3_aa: CASSQDWRGGDTQYF

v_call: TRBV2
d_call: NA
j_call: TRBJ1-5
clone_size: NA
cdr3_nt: TGTGCCAGCAGCAAAAAGAGAAGCAATCAGCCCCAGCATTTT
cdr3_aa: CASSKKRSNQPQHF

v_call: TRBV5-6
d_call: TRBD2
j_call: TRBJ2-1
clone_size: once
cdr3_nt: TGTGCCAGCAGCTTGGGGTGGACTAGCGGGAGTAATGAGCAGTTCTTC
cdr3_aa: CASSLGWTSGSNEQFF

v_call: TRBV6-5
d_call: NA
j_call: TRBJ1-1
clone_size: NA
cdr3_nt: TGTGCCAGCCTAGGAGACAGTCTGAACACTGAAGCTTTCTTT
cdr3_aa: CASLGDSLNTEAFF

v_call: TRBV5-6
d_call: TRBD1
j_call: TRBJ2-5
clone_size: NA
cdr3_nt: TGTGCCAGCAGCTTGACAGGGGACGAAGAGACCCAGTACTTC
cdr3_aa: CASSLTGDEETQYF